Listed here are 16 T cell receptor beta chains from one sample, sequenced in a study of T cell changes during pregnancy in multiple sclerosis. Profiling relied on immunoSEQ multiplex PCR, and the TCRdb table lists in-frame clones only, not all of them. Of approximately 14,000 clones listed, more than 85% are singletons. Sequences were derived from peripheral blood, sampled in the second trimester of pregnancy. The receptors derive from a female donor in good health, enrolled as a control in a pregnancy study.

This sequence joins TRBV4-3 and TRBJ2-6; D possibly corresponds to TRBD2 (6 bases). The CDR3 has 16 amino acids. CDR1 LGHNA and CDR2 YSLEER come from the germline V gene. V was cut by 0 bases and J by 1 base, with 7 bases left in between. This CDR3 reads CASSQDRGSGANVLTF. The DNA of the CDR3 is TGCGCCAGCAGCCAAGATCGGGGGTCTGGGGCCAACGTCCTGACTTTC.

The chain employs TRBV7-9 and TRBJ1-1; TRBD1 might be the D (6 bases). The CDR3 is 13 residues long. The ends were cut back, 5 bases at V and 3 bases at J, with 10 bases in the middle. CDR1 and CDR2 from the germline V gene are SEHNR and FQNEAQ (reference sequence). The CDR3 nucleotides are TGTGCCAGCAGCGCCTGGACAGACACTGAAGCTTTCTTT. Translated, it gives CASSAWTDTEAFF.

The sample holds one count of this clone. DNA of the CDR3: TGTGCCAGCAGCGTAGGACTAGCGGGAGACTACGAGCAGTACTTC. It yields the protein CASSVGLAGDYEQYF. V gene TRBV9 combines with J gene TRBJ2-7; 12 bases agree with TRBD2. CDR3 size: 15 residues. The V gene's germline CDR1 is SGDLS and CDR2 YYNGEE. J was trimmed by 3 bases and V by 0 bases; bases with no gene match: 1. The full variable domain, with the rest looked up from reference TRBV9 and TRBJ2-7, is DSGVTQTPKHLITATGQRVTLRCSPRSGDLSVYWYQQSLDQGLQFLIQYYNGEERAKGNILERFSAQQFPDLHSELNLSSLELGDSALYFCASSVGLAGDYEQYFGPGTRLTVT.

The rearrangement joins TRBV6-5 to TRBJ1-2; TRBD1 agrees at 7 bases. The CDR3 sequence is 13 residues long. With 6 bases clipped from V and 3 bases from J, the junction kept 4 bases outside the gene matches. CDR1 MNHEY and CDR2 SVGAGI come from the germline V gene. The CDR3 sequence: CASSAGQHYGYTF. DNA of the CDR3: TGTGCCAGCAGCGCGGGACAGCACTATGGCTACACCTTC.

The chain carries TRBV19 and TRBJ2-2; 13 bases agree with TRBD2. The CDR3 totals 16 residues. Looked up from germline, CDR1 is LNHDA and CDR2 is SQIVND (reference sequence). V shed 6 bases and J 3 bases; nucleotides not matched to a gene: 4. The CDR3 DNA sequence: TGTGCCAGTAGCCGGACTAGCGGGGGATACACCGGGGAGCTGTTTTTT. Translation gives CASSRTSGGYTGELFF.

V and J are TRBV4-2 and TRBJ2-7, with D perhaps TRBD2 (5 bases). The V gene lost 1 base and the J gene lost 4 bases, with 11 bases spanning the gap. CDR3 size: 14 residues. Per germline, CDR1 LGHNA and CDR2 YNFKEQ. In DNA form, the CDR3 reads TGTGCCAGCAGCCAAGTTGAGGGTTGGTACGAGCAGTACTTC. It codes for CASSQVEGWYEQYF.

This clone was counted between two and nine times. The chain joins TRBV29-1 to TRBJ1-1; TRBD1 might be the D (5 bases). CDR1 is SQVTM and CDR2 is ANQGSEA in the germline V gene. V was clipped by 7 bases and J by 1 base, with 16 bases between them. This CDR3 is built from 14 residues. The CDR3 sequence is CSAGMGRANTEAFF. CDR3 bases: TGCAGCGCCGGAATGGGCAGGGCGAACACTGAAGCTTTCTTT.

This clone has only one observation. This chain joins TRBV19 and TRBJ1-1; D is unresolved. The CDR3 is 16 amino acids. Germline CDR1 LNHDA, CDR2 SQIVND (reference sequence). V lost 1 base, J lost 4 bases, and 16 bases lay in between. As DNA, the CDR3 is TGTGCCAGTAGTATAGGGCCCGGGGAGAGTAGCACTGAAGCTTTCTTT. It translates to CASSIGPGESSTEAFF.

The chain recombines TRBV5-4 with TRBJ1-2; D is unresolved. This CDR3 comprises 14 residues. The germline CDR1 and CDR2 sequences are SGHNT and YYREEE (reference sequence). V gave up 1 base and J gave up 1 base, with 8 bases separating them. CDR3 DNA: TGTGCCAGCAGCTTGCCTCAGTTTAACTATGGCTACACCTTC. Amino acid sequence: CASSLPQFNYGYTF.

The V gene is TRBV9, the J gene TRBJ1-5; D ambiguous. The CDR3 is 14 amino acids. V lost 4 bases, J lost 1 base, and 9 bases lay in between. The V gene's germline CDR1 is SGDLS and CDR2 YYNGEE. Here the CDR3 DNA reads TGTGCCAGCAGCCGAGGGAACAGCAATCAGCCCCAGCATTTT. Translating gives CASSRGNSNQPQHF.

In DNA form, the CDR3 reads TGTGCCTGGAGCGGAGGGACTAGCGGGGCCGATGAGCAGTTCTTC. Translation gives CAWSGGTSGADEQFF. The chain combines TRBV30 with TRBJ2-1, with 13 bases aligning to TRBD2. This CDR3 region has 15 residues. Germline V gives CDR1 GTSNPN, CDR2 SVGIG (reference sequence). Losses at the gene ends were 3 bases for V and 8 bases for J; bases not matched to a gene: 7.

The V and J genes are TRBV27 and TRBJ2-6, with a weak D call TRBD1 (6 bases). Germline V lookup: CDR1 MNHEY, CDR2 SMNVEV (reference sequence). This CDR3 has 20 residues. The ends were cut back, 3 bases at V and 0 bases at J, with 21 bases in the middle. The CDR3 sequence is CASSFRPPGTSLSGANVLTF. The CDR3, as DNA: TGTGCCAGCAGTTTCCGGCCCCCCGGGACATCTCTCTCTGGGGCCAACGTCCTGACTTTC.

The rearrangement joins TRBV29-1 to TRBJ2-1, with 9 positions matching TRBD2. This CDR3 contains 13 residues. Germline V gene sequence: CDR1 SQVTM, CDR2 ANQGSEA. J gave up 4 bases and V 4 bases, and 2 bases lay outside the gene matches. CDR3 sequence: CSVGGREYNEQFF. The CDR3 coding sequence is TGCAGCGTTGGCGGGAGGGAGTACAATGAGCAGTTCTTC.

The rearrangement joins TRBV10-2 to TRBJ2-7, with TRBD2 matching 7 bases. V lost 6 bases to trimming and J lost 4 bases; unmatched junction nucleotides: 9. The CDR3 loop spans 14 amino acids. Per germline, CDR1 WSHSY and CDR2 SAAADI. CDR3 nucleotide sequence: TGCGCCAGCAGCCCTAGCGGAACGATATACGAGCAGTACTTC. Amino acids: CASSPSGTIYEQYF.

In DNA, the CDR3 is TGTGCCAGCAGCTTAGAACGCGGGAGCTCCTACGAGCAGTACTTC. This gives the protein CASSLERGSSYEQYF. The chain joins TRBV7-9 to TRBJ2-7; 7 bases agree with TRBD2. V shed 1 base and J 0 bases; nucleotides not matched to a gene: 3. The CDR3 sequence is 15 residues long. Germline values: CDR1 SEHNR, CDR2 FQNEAQ (reference sequence).

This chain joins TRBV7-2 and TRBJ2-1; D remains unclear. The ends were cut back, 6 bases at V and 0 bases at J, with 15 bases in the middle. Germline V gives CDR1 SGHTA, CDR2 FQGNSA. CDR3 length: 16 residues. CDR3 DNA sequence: TGTGCCAGCAGGCCTCTTCTGGGCAACTCCTACAATGAGCAGTTCTTC. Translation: CASRPLLGNSYNEQFF.